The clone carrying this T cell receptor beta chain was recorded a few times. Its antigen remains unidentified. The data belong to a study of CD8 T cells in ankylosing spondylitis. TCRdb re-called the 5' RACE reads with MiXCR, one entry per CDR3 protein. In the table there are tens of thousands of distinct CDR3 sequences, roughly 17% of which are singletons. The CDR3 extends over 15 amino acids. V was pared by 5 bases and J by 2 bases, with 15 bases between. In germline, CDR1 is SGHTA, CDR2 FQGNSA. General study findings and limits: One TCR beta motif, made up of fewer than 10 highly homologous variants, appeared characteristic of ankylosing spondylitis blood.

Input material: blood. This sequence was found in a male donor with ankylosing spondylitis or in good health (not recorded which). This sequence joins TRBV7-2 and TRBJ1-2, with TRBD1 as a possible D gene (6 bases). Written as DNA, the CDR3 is TGTGCCAGCAGCCCCCAAGCGGACAGAAACTATGGCTACACCTTC. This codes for CASSPQADRNYGYTF.